What follows are 8 T cell receptor beta chains derived from one specimen sequenced in a study of T cell responses to AZD1222 COVID-19 vaccine. Libraries were prepared by immunoSEQ multiplex PCR; TCRdb keeps only in-frame clonotypes and omits some of them. The repertoire consists of around 190,000 clones, with 85% to 90% occurring once and the leading ten covering approximately 0.49%. Here the sequenced sample was peripheral blood, taken on day 0 of AZD1222 vaccination. These receptors were collected from an adult in good health.

The rearrangement uses TRBV28 and TRBJ1-4; no definite D call. In germline, CDR1 is MDHEN, CDR2 SYDVKM. The CDR3 has 15 residues. V lost 2 bases and J 0 bases, leaving 7 bases between the germline ends. This chain's CDR3 is CASSLGDATNEKLFF. The DNA of the CDR3 is TGTGCCAGCAGTTTAGGGGATGCAACTAATGAAAAACTGTTTTTT.

CDR3 region: CAWNSDSTEAFF. The CDR3 DNA follows: TGTGCCTGGAATTCGGACAGCACTGAAGCTTTCTTT. The genes are TRBV30 and TRBJ1-1; D perhaps matches TRBD1 (6 bases). V lost 4 bases to trimming and J lost 4 bases, with 10 bases between them. The CDR3 extends over 12 amino acids. Germline CDR1 GTSNPN, CDR2 SVGIG (reference sequence).

This chain joins TRBV5-1 and TRBJ1-6; TRBD1 aligns across 7 bases. Losses at the gene ends were 4 bases for V and 5 bases for J; bases not matched to a gene: 6. The germline V gene encodes CDR1 SGHRS and CDR2 YFSETQ. The CDR3 runs 15 residues. CDR3 in DNA: TGCGCCAGCAGCACGACAGGGTTGGATAATTCACCCCTCCACTTT. Its translation: CASSTTGLDNSPLHF. Full variable domain (remainder filled in from reference TRBV5-1 and TRBJ1-6): KAGVTQTPRYLIKTRGQQVTLSCSPISGHRSVSWYQQTPGQGLQFLFEYFSETQRNKGNFPGRFSGRQFSNSRSEMNVSTLELGDSALYLCASSTTGLDNSPLHFGNGTRLTVT.

The CDR3, as DNA: TGTGCCTGGAGTGTATCGCCAGGGGGAGGGCAGCCCCAGCATTTT. Amino acid sequence: CAWSVSPGGGQPQHF. The chain joins TRBV30 to TRBJ1-5, with 7 bases lining up with TRBD1. The CDR3 is 15 amino acids. The germline V gene encodes CDR1 GTSNPN and CDR2 SVGIG (reference sequence). Trimming at V came to 0 bases and at J to 7 bases, leaving 9 bases not matched to a gene.

This clone was seen just once. The V call is TRBV5-6, the J call TRBJ1-1; 7 nucleotides align to TRBD1. The CDR3 spans 16 residues. V shed 5 bases, J shed 3 bases, and the junction held 13 bases outside the gene matches. Germline lookup yields CDR1 SGHDT and CDR2 YYEEEE. This chain's CDR3 is CASRPRQGISDTEAFF. Here the CDR3 DNA reads TGTGCCAGCAGACCTCGACAGGGAATATCGGACACTGAAGCTTTCTTT. The whole variable domain, remainder taken from reference TRBV5-6 and TRBJ1-1, is DAGVTQSPTHLIKTRGQQVTLRCSPKSGHDTVSWYQQALGQGPQFIFQYYEEEERQRGNFPDRFSGHQFPNYSSELNVNALLLGDSALYLCASRPRQGISDTEAFFGQGTRLTVV.

CDR3 nucleotides: TGTGCCACCAGCCCGACCGGGGATTCCTACGAGCAGTACTTC. It codes for CATSPTGDSYEQYF. The chain employs TRBV15 and TRBJ2-7; D is perhaps TRBD2 (5 bases). The V gene's germline CDR1 is LNHNV and CDR2 YYDKDF (reference sequence). The CDR3 is made up of 14 amino acids. Trimming removed 5 bases at V and 1 base at J, with 12 bases between.

This chain links TRBV6-5 with TRBJ1-1, with unresolved D. The CDR3 runs to 14 residues. Trimming pared 0 bases from V and 6 bases from J, leaving 11 bases between. CDR1 is MNHEY and CDR2 is SVGAGI in the germline V gene. In nucleotides, the CDR3 is TGTGCCAGCAGTTACTCGTCTGGGTCGGCTGAAGCTTTCTTT. Translated: CASSYSSGSAEAFF.

This clone was seen once. V is TRBV2 and J is TRBJ2-5; 10 bases match TRBD2. The V and J ends lost 3 bases and 5 bases, in that order; junction bases with no gene match: 9. The CDR3 totals 16 residues. Germline V gives CDR1 SNHLY, CDR2 FYNNEI. The CDR3 DNA reads TGTGCCAGCAGTGACGGGGTAGCGGGGGGACTTGAGACCCAGTACTTC. Its translation is CASSDGVAGGLETQYF. Full variable domain (missing parts from reference TRBV2 and TRBJ2-5): EPEVTQTPSHQVTQMGQEVILRCVPISNHLYFYWYRQILGQKVEFLVSFYNNEISEKSEIFDDQFSVERPDGSNFTLKIRSTKLEDSAMYFCASSDGVAGGLETQYFGPGTRLLVL.